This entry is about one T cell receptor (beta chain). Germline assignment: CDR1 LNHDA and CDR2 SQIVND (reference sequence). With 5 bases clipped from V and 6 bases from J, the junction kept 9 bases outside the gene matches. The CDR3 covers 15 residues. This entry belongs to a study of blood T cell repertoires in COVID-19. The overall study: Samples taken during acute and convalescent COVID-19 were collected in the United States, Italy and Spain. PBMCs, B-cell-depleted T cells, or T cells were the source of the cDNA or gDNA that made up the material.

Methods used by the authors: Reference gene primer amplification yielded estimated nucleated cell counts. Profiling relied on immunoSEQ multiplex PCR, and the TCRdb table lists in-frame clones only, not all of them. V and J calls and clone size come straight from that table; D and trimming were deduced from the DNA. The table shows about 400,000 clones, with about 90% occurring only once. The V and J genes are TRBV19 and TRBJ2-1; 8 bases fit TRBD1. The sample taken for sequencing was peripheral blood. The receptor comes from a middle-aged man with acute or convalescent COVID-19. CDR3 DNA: TGTGCCAGTAGTGCTGGACAGGGTAGTCTCAATGAGCAGTTCTTC. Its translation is CASSAGQGSLNEQFF. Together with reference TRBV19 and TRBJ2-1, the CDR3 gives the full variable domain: DGGITQSPKYLFRKEGQNVTLSCEQNLNHDAMYWYRQDPGQGLRLIYYSQIVNDFQKGDIAEGYSVSREKKESFPLTVTSAQKNPTAFYLCASSAGQGSLNEQFFGPGTRLTVL.